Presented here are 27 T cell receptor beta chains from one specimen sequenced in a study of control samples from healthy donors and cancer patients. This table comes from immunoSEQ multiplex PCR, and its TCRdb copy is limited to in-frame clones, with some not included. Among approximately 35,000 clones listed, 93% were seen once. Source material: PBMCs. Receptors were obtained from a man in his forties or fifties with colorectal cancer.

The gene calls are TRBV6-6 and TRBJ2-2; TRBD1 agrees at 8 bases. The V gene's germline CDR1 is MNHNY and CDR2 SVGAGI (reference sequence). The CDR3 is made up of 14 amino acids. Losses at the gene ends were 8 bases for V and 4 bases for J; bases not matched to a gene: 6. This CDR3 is CASAGQAVTGELFF. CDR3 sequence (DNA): TGTGCCAGCGCGGGACAGGCGGTCACCGGGGAGCTGTTTTTT.

The DNA for the CDR3 is TGTGCCAGCAGCCGTGGACTAGCGGGGGACAAGACCCAGTACTTC. It is translated as CASSRGLAGDKTQYF. J is TRBJ2-5 and V is TRBV7-9; 13 nucleotides agree with TRBD2. V was pared by 5 bases and J by 6 bases, with 6 bases of the junction left unmatched. There are 15 residues in the CDR3. The germline V gene has CDR1 SEHNR and CDR2 FQNEAQ (reference sequence).

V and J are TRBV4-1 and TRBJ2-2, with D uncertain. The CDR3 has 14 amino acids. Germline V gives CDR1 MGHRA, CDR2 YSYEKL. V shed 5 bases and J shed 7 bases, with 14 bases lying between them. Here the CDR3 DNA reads TGCGCCAGCAGCTCCAAGTTGGGGAACGGGGAGCTGTTTTTT. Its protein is CASSSKLGNGELFF.

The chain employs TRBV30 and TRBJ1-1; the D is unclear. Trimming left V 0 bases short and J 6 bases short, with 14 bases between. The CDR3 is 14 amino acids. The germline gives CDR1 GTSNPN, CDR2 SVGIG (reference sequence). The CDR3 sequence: CAWSVEAARSEAFF. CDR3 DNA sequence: TGTGCCTGGAGTGTAGAAGCTGCTCGTTCTGAAGCTTTCTTT.

The CDR3 loop is CASRGSGGSETQYF. As DNA, the CDR3 is TGTGCCAGCAGAGGAAGCGGGGGATCAGAGACCCAGTACTTC. This sequence joins TRBV6-5 and TRBJ2-5; 8 nucleotides line up with TRBD2. V lost 6 bases to trimming and J lost 4 bases; unmatched junction nucleotides: 7. The CDR3 contains 14 residues. Germline CDR1 is MNHEY and CDR2 is SVGAGI.

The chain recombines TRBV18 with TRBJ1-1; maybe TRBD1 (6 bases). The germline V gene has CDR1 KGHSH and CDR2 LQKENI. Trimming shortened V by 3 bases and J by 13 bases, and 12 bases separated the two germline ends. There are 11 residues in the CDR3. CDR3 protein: CASSPGQGSFF. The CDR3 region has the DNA TGTGCCAGCTCACCGGGGCAGGGGAGTTTCTTT.

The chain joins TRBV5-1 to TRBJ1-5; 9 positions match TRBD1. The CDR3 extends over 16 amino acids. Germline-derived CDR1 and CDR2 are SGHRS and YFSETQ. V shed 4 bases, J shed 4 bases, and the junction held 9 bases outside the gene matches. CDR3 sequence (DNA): TGCGCCAGCAGCCCAACAGGACAGGGGTCTAATCAGCCCCAGCATTTT. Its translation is CASSPTGQGSNQPQHF.

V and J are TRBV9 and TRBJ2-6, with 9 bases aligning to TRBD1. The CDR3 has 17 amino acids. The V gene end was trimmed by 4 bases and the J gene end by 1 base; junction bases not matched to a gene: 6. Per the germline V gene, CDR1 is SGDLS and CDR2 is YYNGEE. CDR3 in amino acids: CASSTRDRVSGANVLTF. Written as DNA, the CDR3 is TGTGCCAGCAGCACCCGGGACAGGGTTTCTGGGGCCAACGTCCTGACTTTC.

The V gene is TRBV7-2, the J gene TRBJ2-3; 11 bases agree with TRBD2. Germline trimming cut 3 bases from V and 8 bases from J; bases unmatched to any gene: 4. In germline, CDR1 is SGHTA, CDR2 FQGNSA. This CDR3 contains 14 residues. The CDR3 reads CASSLGTSGITQYF. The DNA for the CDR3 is TGTGCCAGCAGCTTGGGGACTAGCGGCATTACGCAGTATTTT.

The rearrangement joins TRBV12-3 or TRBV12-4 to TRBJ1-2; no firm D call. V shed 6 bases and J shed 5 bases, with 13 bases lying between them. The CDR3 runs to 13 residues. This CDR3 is CASSSTAPYGYTF. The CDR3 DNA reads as TGTGCCAGCAGCTCTACCGCCCCGTATGGCTACACCTTC.

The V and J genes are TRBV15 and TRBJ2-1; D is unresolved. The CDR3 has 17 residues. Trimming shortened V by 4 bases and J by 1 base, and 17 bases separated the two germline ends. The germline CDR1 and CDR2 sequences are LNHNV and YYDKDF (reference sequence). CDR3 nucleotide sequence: TGTGCCACCAGCACCCCCATCGAGGCTGGATCCTACAATGAGCAGTTCTTC. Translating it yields CATSTPIEAGSYNEQFF.

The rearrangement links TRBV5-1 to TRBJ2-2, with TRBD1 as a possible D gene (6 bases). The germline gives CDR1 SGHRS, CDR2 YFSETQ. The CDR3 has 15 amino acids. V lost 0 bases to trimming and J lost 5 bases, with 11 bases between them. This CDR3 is CASSLDRVGTGELFF. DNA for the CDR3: TGCGCCAGCAGCTTGGACAGGGTGGGAACCGGGGAGCTGTTTTTT.

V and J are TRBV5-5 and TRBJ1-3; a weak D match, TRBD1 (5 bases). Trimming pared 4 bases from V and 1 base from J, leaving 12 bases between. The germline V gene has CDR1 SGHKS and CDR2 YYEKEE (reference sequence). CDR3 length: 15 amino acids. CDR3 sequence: CASSPDSGSGNTIYF. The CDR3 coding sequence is TGTGCCAGCAGCCCTGACAGTGGTTCTGGAAACACCATATATTTT.

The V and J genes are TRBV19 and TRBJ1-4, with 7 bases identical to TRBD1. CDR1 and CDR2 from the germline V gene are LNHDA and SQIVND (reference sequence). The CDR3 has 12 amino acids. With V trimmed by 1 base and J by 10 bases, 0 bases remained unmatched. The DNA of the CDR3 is TGTGCCAGTAGTATAGCAGGGGGAAAACTGTTTTTT. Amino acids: CASSIAGGKLFF.

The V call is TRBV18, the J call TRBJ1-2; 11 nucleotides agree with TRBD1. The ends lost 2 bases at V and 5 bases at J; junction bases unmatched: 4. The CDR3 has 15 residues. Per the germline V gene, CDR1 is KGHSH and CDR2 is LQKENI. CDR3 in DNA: TGTGCCAGCTCACCAGGACAGGGGGCGCAGTATGGCTACACCTTC. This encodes CASSPGQGAQYGYTF.

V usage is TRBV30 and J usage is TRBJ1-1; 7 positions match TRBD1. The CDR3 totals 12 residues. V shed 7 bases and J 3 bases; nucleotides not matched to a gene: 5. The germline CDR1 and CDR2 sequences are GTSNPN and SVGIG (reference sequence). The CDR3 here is CASIQGYTEAFF. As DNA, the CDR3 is TGTGCCTCGATACAGGGGTACACTGAAGCTTTCTTT.

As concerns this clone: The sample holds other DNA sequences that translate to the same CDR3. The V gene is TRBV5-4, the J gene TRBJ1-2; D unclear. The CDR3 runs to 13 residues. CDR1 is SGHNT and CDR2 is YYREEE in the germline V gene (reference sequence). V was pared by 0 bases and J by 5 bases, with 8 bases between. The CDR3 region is CASSLDRNYGYTF. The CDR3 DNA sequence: TGTGCCAGCAGCTTGGACAGAAATTATGGCTACACCTTC. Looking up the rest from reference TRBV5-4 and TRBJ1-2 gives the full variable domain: ETGVTQSPTHLIKTRGQQVTLRCSSQSGHNTVSWYQQALGQGPQFIFQYYREEENGRGNFPPRFSGLQFPNYSSELNVNALELDDSALYLCASSLDRNYGYTFGSGTRLTVV.

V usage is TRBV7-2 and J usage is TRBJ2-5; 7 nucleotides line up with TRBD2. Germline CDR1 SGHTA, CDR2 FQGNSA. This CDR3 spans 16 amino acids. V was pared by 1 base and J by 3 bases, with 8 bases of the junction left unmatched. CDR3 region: CASSLGQGLTKETQYF. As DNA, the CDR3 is TGTGCCAGCAGCTTAGGCCAGGGACTAACTAAAGAGACCCAGTACTTC.

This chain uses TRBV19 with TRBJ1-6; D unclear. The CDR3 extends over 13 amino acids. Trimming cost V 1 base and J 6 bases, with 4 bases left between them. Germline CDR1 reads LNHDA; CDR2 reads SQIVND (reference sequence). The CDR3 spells CASSIGGNSPLHF. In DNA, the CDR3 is TGTGCCAGTAGTATAGGCGGTAATTCACCCCTCCACTTT.

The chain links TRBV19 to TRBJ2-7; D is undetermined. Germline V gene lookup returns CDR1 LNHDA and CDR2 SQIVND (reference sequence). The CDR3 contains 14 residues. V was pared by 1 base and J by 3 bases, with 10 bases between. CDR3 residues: CASSIGPGGYEQYF. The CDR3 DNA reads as TGTGCCAGTAGTATAGGCCCAGGTGGCTACGAGCAGTACTTC.

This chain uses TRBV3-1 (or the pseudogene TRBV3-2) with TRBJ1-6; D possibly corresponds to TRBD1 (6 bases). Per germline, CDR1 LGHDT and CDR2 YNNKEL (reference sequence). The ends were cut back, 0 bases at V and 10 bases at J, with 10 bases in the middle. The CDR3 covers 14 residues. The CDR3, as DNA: TGTGCCAGCAGCCAAGAGGGGGCTTGGTCACCCCTCCACTTT. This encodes CASSQEGAWSPLHF.

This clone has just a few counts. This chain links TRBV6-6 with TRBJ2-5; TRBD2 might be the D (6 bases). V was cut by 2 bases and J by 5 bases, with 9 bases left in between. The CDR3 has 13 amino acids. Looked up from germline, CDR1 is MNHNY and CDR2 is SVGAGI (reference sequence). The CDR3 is CASSYGGGETQYF. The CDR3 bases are TGTGCCAGCAGTTACGGAGGAGGGGAGACCCAGTACTTC.

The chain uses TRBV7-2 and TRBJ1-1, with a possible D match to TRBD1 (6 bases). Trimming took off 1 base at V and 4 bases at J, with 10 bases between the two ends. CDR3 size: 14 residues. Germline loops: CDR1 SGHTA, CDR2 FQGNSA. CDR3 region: CASSLGGRGTEAFF. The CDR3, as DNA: TGTGCCAGCAGCTTAGGGGGGCGTGGCACTGAAGCTTTCTTT.

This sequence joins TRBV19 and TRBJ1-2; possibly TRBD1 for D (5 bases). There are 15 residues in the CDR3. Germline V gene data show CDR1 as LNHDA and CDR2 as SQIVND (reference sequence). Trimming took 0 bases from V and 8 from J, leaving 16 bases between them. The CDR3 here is CASSIDETVRGGYTF. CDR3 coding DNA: TGTGCCAGTAGTATAGACGAGACAGTCCGGGGGGGCTACACCTTC.

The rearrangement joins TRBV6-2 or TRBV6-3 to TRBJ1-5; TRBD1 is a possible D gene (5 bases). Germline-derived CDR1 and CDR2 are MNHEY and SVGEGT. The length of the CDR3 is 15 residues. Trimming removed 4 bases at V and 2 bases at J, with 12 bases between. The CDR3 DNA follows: TGTGCCAGCAGTTCCAGGGTGTATGGCAATCAGCCCCAGCATTTT. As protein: CASSSRVYGNQPQHF.

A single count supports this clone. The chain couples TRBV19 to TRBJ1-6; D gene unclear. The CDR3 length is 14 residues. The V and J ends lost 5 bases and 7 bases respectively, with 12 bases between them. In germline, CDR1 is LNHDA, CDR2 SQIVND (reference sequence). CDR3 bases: TGTGCCAGTAGTGAAGCTGTTTTAAATTCACCCCTCCACTTT. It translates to CASSEAVLNSPLHF.

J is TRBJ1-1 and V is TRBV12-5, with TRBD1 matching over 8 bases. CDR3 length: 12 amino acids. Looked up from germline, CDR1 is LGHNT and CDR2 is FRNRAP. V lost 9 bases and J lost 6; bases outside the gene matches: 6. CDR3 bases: TGTGCTAGCCGCGACAGGGGCTCTGAAGCTTTCTTT. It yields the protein CASRDRGSEAFF.